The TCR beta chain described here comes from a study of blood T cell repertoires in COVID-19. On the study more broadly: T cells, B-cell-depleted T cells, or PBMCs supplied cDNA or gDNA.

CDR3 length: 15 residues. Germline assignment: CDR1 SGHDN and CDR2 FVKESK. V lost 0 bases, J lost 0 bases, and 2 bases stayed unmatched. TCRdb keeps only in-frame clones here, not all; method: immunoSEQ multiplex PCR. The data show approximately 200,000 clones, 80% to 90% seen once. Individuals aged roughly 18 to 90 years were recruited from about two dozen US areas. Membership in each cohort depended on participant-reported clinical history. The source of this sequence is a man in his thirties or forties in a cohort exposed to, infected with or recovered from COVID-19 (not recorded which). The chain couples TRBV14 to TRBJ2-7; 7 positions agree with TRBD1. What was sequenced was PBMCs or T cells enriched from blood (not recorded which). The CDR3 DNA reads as TGTGCCAGCAGCCAAGAGAGGGGGCTCTCCTACGAGCAGTACTTC. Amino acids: CASSQERGLSYEQYF.